The rows below give T cell receptor beta chains drawn from one sample of a study of metastatic and nonmetastatic thyroid tumors. TCRdb redid the clone calls on the PCR reads using MiXCR. The profile covers over 50,000 clones, with roughly 30% appearing a single time and around a sixth taken by the ten largest. Sample: blood. Every receptor here comes from a female donor with papillary thyroid cancer or a benign thyroid nodule (not recorded which). Some clones in this sample may be carry-over from other donors' samples. The CDR3 runs from the conserved cysteine through the conserved F or W. A D gene is named only where the DNA matches it firmly. Size is omitted from some rows. Given values are once, few, many or a class for expanded clones.

v_gene: TRBV28; j_gene: TRBJ2-7; len: 13; d_gene: .; abundance: .; CDR3aa: CASSLDIAYEQYF; CDR3nt: TGTGCCAGCAGTTTAGACATCGCCTACGAGCAGTACTTC
v_gene: TRBV20-1; j_gene: TRBJ1-5; len: 13; d_gene: .; abundance: .; CDR3aa: CSAIGQSNQPQHF; CDR3nt: TGCAGTGCCATTGGACAGTCCAATCAGCCCCAGCATTTT
v_gene: TRBV9; j_gene: TRBJ1-2; len: 13; d_gene: TRBD1; abundance: once; CDR3aa: CASSTGGDYGYTF; CDR3nt: TGTGCCAGCTCCACAGGGGGAGACTATGGCTACACCTTC
v_gene: TRBV12-3/TRBV12-4; j_gene: TRBJ2-2; len: 13; d_gene: .; abundance: few; CDR3aa: CASRKDFTGELFF; CDR3nt: TGTGCCAGCCGTAAGGACTTTACCGGGGAGCTGTTTTTT
v_gene: TRBV28; j_gene: TRBJ2-1; len: 17; d_gene: TRBD2; abundance: .; CDR3aa: CASLPLSGRPLSDEQFF; CDR3nt: TGTGCCAGCCTCCCCCTTAGCGGGAGGCCTCTTTCCGATGAGCAGTTCTTC
v_gene: TRBV27; j_gene: TRBJ2-7; len: 13; d_gene: .; abundance: once; CDR3aa: CASRLAGVTEQYF; CDR3nt: TGTGCCAGCAGGTTAGCAGGGGTCACAGAGCAGTACTTC
v_gene: TRBV7-2; j_gene: TRBJ2-7; len: 14; d_gene: .; abundance: .; CDR3aa: CASSFPTSTNEQYF; CDR3nt: TGTGCCAGCAGCTTCCCGACTAGTACGAACGAGCAGTACTTC
v_gene: TRBV7-7; j_gene: TRBJ2-3; len: 14; d_gene: .; abundance: .; CDR3aa: CASSFGVGTDTQYF; CDR3nt: TGTGCTAGCAGCTTTGGGGTTGGTACAGATACGCAGTATTTT
v_gene: TRBV5-1; j_gene: TRBJ2-5; len: 17; d_gene: TRBD1; abundance: few; CDR3aa: CASSLDGTGGGFETQYF; CDR3nt: TGCGCCAGCAGCTTGGATGGGACAGGGGGAGGTTTTGAGACCCAGTACTTC
v_gene: TRBV6-6; j_gene: TRBJ2-1; len: 17; d_gene: TRBD2; abundance: .; CDR3aa: CASSPGTSGPPYNEQFF; CDR3nt: TGTGCCAGCAGTCCAGGGACTAGCGGACCACCGTACAATGAGCAGTTCTTC
v_gene: TRBV19; j_gene: TRBJ1-5; len: 15; d_gene: .; abundance: many; CDR3aa: CASSIDPFSNQPQHF; CDR3nt: TGTGCCAGTAGTATAGACCCATTTAGCAATCAGCCCCAGCATTTT
v_gene: TRBV10-3; j_gene: TRBJ2-3; len: 14; d_gene: TRBD1; abundance: few; CDR3aa: CAISERGQTDTQYF; CDR3nt: TGTGCCATCAGTGAAAGGGGGCAGACAGATACGCAGTATTTT
v_gene: TRBV27; j_gene: TRBJ1-5; len: 17; d_gene: .; abundance: .; CDR3aa: CASSLYPGYHSNQPQHF; CDR3nt: TGTGCCAGCAGTCTATACCCAGGGTACCATAGCAATCAGCCCCAGCATTTT
v_gene: TRBV6-1; j_gene: TRBJ2-1; len: 15; d_gene: TRBD2; abundance: .; CDR3aa: CASMRGLAGYNEQFF; CDR3nt: TGTGCCAGCATGAGGGGACTAGCGGGATACAATGAGCAGTTCTTC
v_gene: TRBV4-1; j_gene: TRBJ1-1; len: 15; d_gene: TRBD1; abundance: many; CDR3aa: CASSQSGQGYTEAFF; CDR3nt: TGCGCCAGCAGCCAATCGGGACAGGGGTACACTGAAGCTTTCTTT
v_gene: TRBV6-1; j_gene: TRBJ2-3; len: 13; d_gene: .; abundance: few; CDR3aa: CASSDVGANTQYF; CDR3nt: TGTGCCAGCAGTGATGTTGGCGCCAATACGCAGTATTTT
v_gene: TRBV28; j_gene: TRBJ1-1; len: 16; d_gene: TRBD1; abundance: medium-sized; CDR3aa: CASSIGTGGTNTEAFF; CDR3nt: TGTGCCAGCAGTATAGGGACAGGGGGGACGAACACTGAAGCTTTCTTT
v_gene: TRBV5-1; j_gene: TRBJ2-3; len: 12; d_gene: .; abundance: .; CDR3aa: CASSPPGATQYF; CDR3nt: TGCGCCAGCAGCCCTCCCGGTGCTACGCAGTATTTT
v_gene: TRBV6-1; j_gene: TRBJ2-1; len: 13; d_gene: .; abundance: few; CDR3aa: CASPDILYNEQFF; CDR3nt: TGTGCCAGCCCAGACATATTATACAATGAGCAGTTCTTC
v_gene: TRBV6-1; j_gene: TRBJ1-6; len: 14; d_gene: .; abundance: .; CDR3aa: CAIAPGGGNSPLHF; CDR3nt: TGTGCCATCGCCCCAGGTGGGGGGAATTCGCCCCTCCACTTT
v_gene: TRBV5-6; j_gene: TRBJ2-2; len: 17; d_gene: .; abundance: .; CDR3aa: CASSWDSPRGRTGELFF; CDR3nt: TGTGCCAGTAGCTGGGACAGCCCTCGAGGGAGGACCGGGGAGCTGTTTTTT
v_gene: TRBV19; j_gene: TRBJ1-6; len: 11; d_gene: .; abundance: few; CDR3aa: CASSTSRALHF; CDR3nt: TGTGCCAGTAGTACTTCGAGAGCCCTCCACTTT
v_gene: TRBV5-6; j_gene: TRBJ1-3; len: 14; d_gene: TRBD1; abundance: .; CDR3aa: CASTNRGLENTIYF; CDR3nt: TGTGCCAGCACCAACAGGGGGCTGGAAAACACCATATATTTT
v_gene: TRBV4-3; j_gene: TRBJ2-7; len: 12; d_gene: .; abundance: .; CDR3aa: CASSQDQGEQYF; CDR3nt: TGCGCCAGCAGCCAAGATCAGGGGGAGCAGTACTTC
v_gene: TRBV7-3; j_gene: TRBJ2-2; len: 16; d_gene: .; abundance: .; CDR3aa: CASSQRPPQGTGELFF; CDR3nt: TGTGCCAGCAGCCAACGACCCCCACAGGGAACCGGGGAGCTGTTTTTT
v_gene: TRBV4-2; j_gene: TRBJ2-2; len: 16; d_gene: TRBD1; abundance: few; CDR3aa: CASSRGQGAGTGELFF; CDR3nt: TGTGCCAGCAGCCGGGGACAGGGGGCGGGCACCGGGGAGCTGTTTTTT
v_gene: TRBV20-1; j_gene: TRBJ2-7; len: 12; d_gene: TRBD1; abundance: many; CDR3aa: CVAGTGGYEQYF; CDR3nt: TGCGTTGCCGGGACAGGGGGCTACGAGCAGTACTTC
v_gene: TRBV6-1; j_gene: TRBJ1-2; len: 15; d_gene: .; abundance: .; CDR3aa: CASSAEFRVAYGYTF; CDR3nt: TGTGCCAGCAGTGCCGAATTCAGGGTAGCGTATGGCTACACCTTC
v_gene: TRBV19; j_gene: TRBJ2-7; len: 15; d_gene: .; abundance: .; CDR3aa: CASSIDSGNGLEQYF; CDR3nt: TGTGCCAGTAGTATAGACAGCGGCAACGGTCTCGAGCAGTACTTC
v_gene: TRBV6-2/TRBV6-3; j_gene: TRBJ1-2; len: 13; d_gene: .; abundance: few; CDR3aa: CASSYRDTHGYTF; CDR3nt: TGTGCCAGCAGTTACAGGGACACCCATGGCTACACCTTC
v_gene: TRBV6-1; j_gene: TRBJ2-3; len: 16; d_gene: TRBD2; abundance: .; CDR3aa: CASSELGDYFTDTQYF; CDR3nt: TGTGCCAGCAGTGAACTGGGGGACTATTTCACAGATACGCAGTATTTT
v_gene: TRBV6-5; j_gene: TRBJ2-1; len: 15; d_gene: .; abundance: .; CDR3aa: CASSYRGLSYNEQFF; CDR3nt: TGTGCCAGCAGTTACAGGGGACTCTCTTACAATGAGCAGTTCTTC